This TCR beta chain originates from a study of CD8 T cells in ankylosing spondylitis (dated 2017 in TCRdb). The study in broad terms: The study profiled T cell receptor beta repertoires in healthy donors and ankylosing spondylitis patients to find disease-linked TCR variants. The full study cohort was made up of about two dozen ankylosing spondylitis patients and more than 90 healthy donors. Peripheral blood was sampled, and synovial fluid was additionally collected from ankylosing spondylitis patients.

Results and caveats for the whole study, not just this receptor: Significant enrichment of the disease-linked clones was reported in matched synovial fluid samples from ankylosing spondylitis patients. A TCR beta motif of about eight highly homologous amino acid variants appeared characteristic of blood from ankylosing spondylitis patients. Some of the motif variants had been reported before in the synovial fluid and blood of reactive arthritis patients, a finding that suggests common disease-initiation mechanisms. The disease-linked clones showed a CD8+ phenotype and occurred at relatively low frequencies in peripheral blood.

Details on this clonotype: No antigen is known for it. Per-base quality was not reported, and no clone a single base away is much larger than it.

The instrument given in TCRdb is Illumina HiSeq 2500. Quantitative 5'-RACE with molecular barcodes was used to prepare TCR beta libraries. The paper's processing steps were these. To identify disease-linked TCR variants, a new computational method was used, one built on a probabilistic model of VDJ rearrangement. Starting from the raw public reads, TCRdb applied fastp trimming at Q25, assembled clones with MiXCR and retained in-frame beta chains. When rows share a CDR3 protein, they turn into one entry using the most common DNA and genes. These V and J calls originate from TCRdb's pipeline instead of the authors' own analysis. The sample table records 200,000 to 250,000 distinct CDR3 sequences; roughly 10% of these occur just once. Under 7% of the sample is in the top ten clones. This TCR derives from a male donor with ankylosing spondylitis or in good health (not recorded which). Sequenced: blood, either unsorted or a sorted T cell fraction (not recorded which).

The nucleotide sequence reads as follows: TGTGCCAGCAGCTCGGGAATCCTCCGACTAGCGGGGGGGGATGAGCAGTTCTTC. Its amino acids are CASSSGILRLAGGDEQFF. Rearrangement joined TRBV11-1 to TRBJ2-1; TRBD2 lines up with 14 middle nucleotides. Trimming accounts for 4 bases at V and 8 bases at J, while the number of junction bases matched to no gene is 13. The CDR1 and CDR2 encoded by the germline V gene (reference sequence) are SGHAT and FQDESV. Measured from the cysteine to the phenylalanine, the CDR3 is 18 residues long. CDR3 DNA only is kept here, 54 bases in frame from base 1. With the rest looked up from the reference TRBV11-1 and TRBJ2-1 genes rather than sequenced, the full variable domain is EAEVAQSPRYKITEKSQAVAFWCDPISGHATLYWYRQILGQGPELLVQFQDESVVDDSQLPKDRFSAERLKGVDSTLKIQPAELGDSAMYLCASSSGILRLAGGDEQFFGPGTRLTVL.